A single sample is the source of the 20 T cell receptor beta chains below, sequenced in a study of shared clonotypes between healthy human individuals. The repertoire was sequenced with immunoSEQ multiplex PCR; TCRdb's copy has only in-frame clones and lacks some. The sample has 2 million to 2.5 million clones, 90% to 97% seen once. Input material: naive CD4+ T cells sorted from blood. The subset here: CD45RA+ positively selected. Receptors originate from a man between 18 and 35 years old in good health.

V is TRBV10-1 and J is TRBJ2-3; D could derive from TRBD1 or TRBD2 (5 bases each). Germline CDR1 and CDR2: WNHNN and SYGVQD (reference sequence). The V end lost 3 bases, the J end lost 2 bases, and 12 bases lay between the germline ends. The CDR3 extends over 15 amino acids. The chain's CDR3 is CASSEEGTLTDTQYF. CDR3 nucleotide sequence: TGCGCCAGCAGTGAAGAGGGGACCCTCACAGATACGCAGTATTTT.

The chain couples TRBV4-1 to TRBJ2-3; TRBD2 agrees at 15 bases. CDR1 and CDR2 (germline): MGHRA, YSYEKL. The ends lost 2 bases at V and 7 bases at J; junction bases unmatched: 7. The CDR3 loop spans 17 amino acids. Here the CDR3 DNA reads TGCGCCAGCAGCCAACCCGGGACTAGCGGGAGGACAAATACGCAGTATTTT. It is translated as CASSQPGTSGRTNTQYF.

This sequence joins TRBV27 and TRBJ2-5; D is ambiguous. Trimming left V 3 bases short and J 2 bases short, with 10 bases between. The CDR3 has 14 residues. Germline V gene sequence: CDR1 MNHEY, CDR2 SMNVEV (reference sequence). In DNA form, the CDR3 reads TGTGCCAGCAGTTTTGGTCTGGGACAAGAGACCCAGTACTTC. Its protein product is CASSFGLGQETQYF.

The CDR3 region is CAWSETSETQYF. The DNA of the CDR3 is TGTGCCTGGAGCGAGACAAGTGAGACCCAGTACTTC. The chain carries TRBV30 and TRBJ2-5; D is unresolved. Trimming cost V 3 bases and J 5 bases, with 10 bases left between them. The germline CDR1 and CDR2 sequences are GTSNPN and SVGIG (reference sequence). The CDR3 has 12 residues.

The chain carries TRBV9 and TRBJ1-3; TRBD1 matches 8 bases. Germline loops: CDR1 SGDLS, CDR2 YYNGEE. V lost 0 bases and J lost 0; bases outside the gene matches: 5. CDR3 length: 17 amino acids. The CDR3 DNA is TGTGCCAGCAGCGTAGCCGGGACAGGCGACTCTGGAAACACCATATATTTT. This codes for CASSVAGTGDSGNTIYF.

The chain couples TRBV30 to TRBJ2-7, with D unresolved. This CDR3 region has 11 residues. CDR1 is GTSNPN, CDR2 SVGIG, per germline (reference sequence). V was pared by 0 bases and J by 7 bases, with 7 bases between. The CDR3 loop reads CAWSVDLEQYF. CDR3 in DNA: TGTGCCTGGAGTGTAGACCTTGAGCAGTACTTC.

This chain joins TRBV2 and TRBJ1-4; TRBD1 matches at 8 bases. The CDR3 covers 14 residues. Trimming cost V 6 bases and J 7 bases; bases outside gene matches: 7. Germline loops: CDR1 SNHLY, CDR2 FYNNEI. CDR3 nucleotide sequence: TGTGCCAGCAGACCGGACAGGGCAGGTGAAAAACTGTTTTTT. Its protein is CASRPDRAGEKLFF.

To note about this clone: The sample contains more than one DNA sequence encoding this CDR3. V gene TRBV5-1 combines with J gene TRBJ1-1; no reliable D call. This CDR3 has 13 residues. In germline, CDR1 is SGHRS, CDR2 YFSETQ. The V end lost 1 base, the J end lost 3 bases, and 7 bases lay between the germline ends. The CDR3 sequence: CASSLKRDTEAFF. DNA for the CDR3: TGCGCCAGCAGCTTGAAGAGGGACACTGAAGCTTTCTTT.

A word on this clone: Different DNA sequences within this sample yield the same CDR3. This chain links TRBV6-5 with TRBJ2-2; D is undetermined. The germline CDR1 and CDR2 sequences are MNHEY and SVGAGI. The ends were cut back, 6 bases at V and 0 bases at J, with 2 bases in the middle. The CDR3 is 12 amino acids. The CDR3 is CASSSNTGELFF. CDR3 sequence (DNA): TGTGCCAGCAGCTCGAACACCGGGGAGCTGTTTTTT.

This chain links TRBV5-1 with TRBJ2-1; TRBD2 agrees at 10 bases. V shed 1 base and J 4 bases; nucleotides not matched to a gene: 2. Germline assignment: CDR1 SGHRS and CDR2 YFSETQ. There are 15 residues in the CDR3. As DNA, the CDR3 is TGCGCCAGCAGCTTGACTAGCGGGACGTACAATGAGCAGTTCTTC. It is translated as CASSLTSGTYNEQFF.

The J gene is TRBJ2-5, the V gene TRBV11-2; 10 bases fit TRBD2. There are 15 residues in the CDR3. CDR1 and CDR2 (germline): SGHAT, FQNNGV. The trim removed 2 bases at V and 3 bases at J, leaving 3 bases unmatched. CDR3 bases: TGTGCCAGCAGCTTAAACCTAGCGGGGGAAGAGACCCAGTACTTC. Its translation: CASSLNLAGEETQYF.

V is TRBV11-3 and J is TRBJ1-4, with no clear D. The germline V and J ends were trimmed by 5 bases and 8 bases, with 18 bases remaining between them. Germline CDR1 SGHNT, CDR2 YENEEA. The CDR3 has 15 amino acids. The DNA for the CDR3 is TGTGCCAGCAGCCCCTTGGAAAGAGCGTACGAAAAACTGTTTTTT. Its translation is CASSPLERAYEKLFF.

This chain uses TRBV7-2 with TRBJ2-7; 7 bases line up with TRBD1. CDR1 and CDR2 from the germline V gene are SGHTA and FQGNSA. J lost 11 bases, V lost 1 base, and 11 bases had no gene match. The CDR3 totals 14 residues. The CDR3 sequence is CASSLEGAGRTEYF. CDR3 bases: TGTGCCAGCAGCTTAGAGGGGGCTGGGAGAACGGAGTACTTC. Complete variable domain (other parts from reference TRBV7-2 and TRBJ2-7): GAGVSQSPSNKVTEKGKDVELRCDPISGHTALYWYRQSLGQGLEFLIYFQGNSAPDKSGLPSDRFSAERTGGSVSTLTIQRTQQEDSAVYLCASSLEGAGRTEYFGPGTRLTVT.

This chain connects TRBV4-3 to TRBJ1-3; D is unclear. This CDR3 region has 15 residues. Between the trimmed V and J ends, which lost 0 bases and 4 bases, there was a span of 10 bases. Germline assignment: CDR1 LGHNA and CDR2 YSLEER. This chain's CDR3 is CASSQDEASGNTIYF. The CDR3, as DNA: TGCGCCAGCAGCCAAGACGAGGCTTCGGGAAACACCATATATTTT.

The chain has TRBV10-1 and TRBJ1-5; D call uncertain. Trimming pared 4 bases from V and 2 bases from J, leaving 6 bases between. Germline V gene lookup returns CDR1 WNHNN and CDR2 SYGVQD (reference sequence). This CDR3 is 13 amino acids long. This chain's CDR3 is CASSAGGNQPQHF. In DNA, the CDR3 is TGCGCCAGCAGTGCTGGGGGCAATCAGCCCCAGCATTTT.

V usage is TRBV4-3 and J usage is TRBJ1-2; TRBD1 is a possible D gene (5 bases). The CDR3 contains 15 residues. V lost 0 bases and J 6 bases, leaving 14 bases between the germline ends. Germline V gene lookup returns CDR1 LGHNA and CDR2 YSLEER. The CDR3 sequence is CASSQDNRPGNGYTF. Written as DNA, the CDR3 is TGCGCCAGCAGCCAAGATAACCGGCCAGGGAATGGCTACACCTTC.

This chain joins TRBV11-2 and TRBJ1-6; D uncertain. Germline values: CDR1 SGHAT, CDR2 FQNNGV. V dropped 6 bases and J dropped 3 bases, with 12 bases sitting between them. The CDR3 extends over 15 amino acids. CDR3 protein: CASRHFSDYNSPLHF. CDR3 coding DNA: TGTGCCAGCAGACATTTCAGTGACTATAATTCACCCCTCCACTTT. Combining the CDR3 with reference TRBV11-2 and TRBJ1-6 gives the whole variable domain EAGVAQSPRYKIIEKRQSVAFWCNPISGHATLYWYQQILGQGPKLLIQFQNNGVVDDSQLPKDRFSAERLKGVDSTLKIQPAKLEDSAVYLCASRHFSDYNSPLHFGNGTRLTVT.

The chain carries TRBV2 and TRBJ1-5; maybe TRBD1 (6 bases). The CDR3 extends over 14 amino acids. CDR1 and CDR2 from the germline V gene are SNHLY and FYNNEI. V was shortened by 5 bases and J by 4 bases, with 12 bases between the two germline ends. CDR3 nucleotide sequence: TGTGCCAGCAGTTCCGGGACATTAAATCAGCCCCAGCATTTT. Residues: CASSSGTLNQPQHF.

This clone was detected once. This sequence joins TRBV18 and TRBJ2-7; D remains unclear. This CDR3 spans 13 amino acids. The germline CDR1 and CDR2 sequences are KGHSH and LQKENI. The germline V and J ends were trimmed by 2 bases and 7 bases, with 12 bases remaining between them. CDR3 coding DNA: TGTGCCAGCTCACCAATGGGTCCAGAGGAGCAGTACTTC. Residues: CASSPMGPEEQYF.

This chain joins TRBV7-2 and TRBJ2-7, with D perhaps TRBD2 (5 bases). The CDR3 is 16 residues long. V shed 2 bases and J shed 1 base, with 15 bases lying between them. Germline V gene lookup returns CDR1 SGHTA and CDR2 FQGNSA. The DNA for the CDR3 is TGTGCCAGCAGCTTACGGGGAGCGTTGCGGTCCTACGAGCAGTACTTC. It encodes CASSLRGALRSYEQYF.